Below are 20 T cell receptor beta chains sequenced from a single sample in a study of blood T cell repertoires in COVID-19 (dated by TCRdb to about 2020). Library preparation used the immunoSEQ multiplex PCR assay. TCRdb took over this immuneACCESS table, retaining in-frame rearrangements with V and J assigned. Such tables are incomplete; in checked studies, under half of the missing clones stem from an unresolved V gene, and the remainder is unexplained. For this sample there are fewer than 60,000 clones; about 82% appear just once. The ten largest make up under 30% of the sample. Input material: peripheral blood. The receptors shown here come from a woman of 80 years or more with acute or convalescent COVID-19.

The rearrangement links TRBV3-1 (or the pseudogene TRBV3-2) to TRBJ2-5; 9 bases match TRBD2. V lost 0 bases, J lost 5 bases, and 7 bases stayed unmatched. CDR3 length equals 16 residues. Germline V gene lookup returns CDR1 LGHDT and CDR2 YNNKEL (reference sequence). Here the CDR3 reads CASSQDWGTSRETQYF. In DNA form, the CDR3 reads TGTGCCAGCAGCCAAGATTGGGGGACTAGCCGGGAGACCCAGTACTTC.

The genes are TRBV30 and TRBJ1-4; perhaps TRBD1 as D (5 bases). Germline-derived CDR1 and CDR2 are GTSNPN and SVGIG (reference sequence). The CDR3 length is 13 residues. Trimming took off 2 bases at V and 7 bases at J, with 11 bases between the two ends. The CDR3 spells CAWSTGLSEKLFF. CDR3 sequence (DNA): TGTGCCTGGAGTACAGGTCTATCTGAAAAACTGTTTTTT. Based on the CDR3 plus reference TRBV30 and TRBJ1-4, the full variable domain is SQTIHQWPATLVQPVGSPLSLECTVEGTSNPNLYWYRQAAGRGLQLLFYSVGIGQISSEVPQNLSASRPQDRQFILSSKKLLLSDSGFYLCAWSTGLSEKLFFGSGTQLSVL.

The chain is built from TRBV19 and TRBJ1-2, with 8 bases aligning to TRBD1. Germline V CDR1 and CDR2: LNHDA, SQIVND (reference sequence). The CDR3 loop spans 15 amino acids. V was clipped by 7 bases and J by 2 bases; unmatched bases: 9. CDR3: CASNPERQGNYGYTF. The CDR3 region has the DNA TGTGCCAGTAATCCCGAAAGACAGGGGAACTATGGCTACACCTTC.

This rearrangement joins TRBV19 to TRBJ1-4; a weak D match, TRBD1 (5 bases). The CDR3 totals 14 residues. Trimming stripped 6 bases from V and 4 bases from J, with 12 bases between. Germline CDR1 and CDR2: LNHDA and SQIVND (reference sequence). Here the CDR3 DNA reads TGTGCCAGTAGCTGGAGGGACGTTAATGAAAAACTGTTTTTT. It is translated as CASSWRDVNEKLFF.

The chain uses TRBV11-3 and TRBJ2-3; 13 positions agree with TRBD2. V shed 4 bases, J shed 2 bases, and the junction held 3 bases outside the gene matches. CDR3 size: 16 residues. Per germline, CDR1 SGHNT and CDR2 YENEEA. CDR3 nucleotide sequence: TGTGCCAGCAGCTCGGGACTAGCGGGGCTCACAGATACGCAGTATTTT. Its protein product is CASSSGLAGLTDTQYF.

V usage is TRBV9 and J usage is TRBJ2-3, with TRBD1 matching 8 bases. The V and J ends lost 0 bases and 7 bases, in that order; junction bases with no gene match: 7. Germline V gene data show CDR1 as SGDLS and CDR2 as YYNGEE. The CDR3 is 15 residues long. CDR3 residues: CASSVGQGSENTQYF. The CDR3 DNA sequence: TGTGCCAGCAGCGTAGGACAGGGGTCGGAAAATACGCAGTATTTT.

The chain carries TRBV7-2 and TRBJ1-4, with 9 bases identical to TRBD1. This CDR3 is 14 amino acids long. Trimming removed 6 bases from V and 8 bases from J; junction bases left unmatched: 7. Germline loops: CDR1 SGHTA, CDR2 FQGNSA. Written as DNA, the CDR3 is TGTGCCAGCAGTCACGGGACAGGGAACGAAAAACTGTTTTTT. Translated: CASSHGTGNEKLFF.

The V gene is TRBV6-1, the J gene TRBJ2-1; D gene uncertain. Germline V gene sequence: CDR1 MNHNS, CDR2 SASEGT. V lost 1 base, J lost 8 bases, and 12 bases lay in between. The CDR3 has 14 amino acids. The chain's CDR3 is CASSEVLGLYEQFF. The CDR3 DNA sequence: TGTGCCAGCAGTGAAGTCCTGGGCTTGTATGAGCAGTTCTTC.

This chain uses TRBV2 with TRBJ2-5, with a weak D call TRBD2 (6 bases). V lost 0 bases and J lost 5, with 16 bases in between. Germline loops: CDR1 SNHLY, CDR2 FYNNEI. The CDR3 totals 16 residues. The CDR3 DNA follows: TGTGCCAGCAGTGAAGCGGTGGTAGCGGCGGGGGAGACCCAGTACTTC. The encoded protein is CASSEAVVAAGETQYF.

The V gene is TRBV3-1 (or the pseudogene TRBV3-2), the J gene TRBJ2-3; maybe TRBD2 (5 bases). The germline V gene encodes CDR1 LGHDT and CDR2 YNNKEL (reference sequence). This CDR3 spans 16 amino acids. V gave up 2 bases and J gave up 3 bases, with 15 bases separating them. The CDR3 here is CASSQRLTTGTDTQYF. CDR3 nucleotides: TGTGCCAGCAGCCAAAGATTGACTACCGGAACAGATACGCAGTATTTT.

The CDR3 coding sequence is TGTGCCAGCAGCACGAGGACTAACGAGCAGTTCTTC. This sequence encodes CASSTRTNEQFF. J is TRBJ2-1 and V is TRBV3-1 (or the pseudogene TRBV3-2); possibly TRBD2 for D (6 bases). CDR1 and CDR2 from the germline V gene are LGHDT and YNNKEL (reference sequence). The CDR3 consists of 12 residues. Deletions cut 5 bases from V and 10 bases from J, with 12 bases between.

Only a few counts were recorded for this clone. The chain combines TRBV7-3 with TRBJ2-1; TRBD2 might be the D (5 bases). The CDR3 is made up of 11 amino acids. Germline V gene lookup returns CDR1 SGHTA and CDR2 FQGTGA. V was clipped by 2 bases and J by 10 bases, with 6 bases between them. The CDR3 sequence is CASSLEGEQFF. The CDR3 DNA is TGTGCCAGCAGCTTAGAGGGAGAGCAGTTCTTC.

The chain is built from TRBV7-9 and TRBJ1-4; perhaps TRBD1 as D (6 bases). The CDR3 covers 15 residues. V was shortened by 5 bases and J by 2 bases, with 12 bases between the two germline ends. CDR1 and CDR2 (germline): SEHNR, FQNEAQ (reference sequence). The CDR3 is CASSPPGATNEKLFF. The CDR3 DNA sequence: TGTGCCAGCAGCCCGCCAGGGGCGACTAATGAAAAACTGTTTTTT. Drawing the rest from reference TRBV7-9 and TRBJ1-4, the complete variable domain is DTGVSQNPRHKITKRGQNVTFRCDPISEHNRLYWYRQTLGQGPEFLTYFQNEAQLEKSRLLSDRFSAERPKGSFSTLEIQRTEQGDSAMYLCASSPPGATNEKLFFGSGTQLSVL.

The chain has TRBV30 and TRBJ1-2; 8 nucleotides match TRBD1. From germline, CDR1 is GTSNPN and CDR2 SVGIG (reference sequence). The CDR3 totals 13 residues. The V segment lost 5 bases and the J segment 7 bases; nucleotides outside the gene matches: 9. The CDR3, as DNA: TGTGCCTGGGCACCGGGACAGGACTCTGGCTACACCTTC. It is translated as CAWAPGQDSGYTF.

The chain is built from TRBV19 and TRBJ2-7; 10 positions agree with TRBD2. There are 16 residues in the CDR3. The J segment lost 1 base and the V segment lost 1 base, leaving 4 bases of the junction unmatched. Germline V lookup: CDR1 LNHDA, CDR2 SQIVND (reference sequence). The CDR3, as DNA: TGTGCCAGTAGTATAGGGCCTAGCGGGGGTTCCTACGAGCAGTACTTC. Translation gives CASSIGPSGGSYEQYF.

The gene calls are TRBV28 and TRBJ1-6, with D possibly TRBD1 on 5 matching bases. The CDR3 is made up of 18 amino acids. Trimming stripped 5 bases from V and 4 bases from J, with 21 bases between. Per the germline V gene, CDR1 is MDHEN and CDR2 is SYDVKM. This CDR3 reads CASSRRGGDGGYNSPLHF. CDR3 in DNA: TGTGCCAGCAGTAGAAGGGGAGGGGACGGCGGTTATAATTCACCCCTCCACTTT.

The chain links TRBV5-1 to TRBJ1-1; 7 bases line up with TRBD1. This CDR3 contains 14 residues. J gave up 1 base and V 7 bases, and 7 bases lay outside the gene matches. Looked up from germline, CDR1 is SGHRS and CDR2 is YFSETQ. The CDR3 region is CASGTRGPNTEAFF. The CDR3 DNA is TGCGCCAGCGGCACTAGGGGGCCGAACACTGAAGCTTTCTTT.

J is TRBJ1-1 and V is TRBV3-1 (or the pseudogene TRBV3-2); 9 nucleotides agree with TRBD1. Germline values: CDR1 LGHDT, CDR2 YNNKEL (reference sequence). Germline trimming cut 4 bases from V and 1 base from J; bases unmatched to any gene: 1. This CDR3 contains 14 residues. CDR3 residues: CASSRTGANTEAFF. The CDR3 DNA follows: TGTGCCAGCAGCCGGACAGGGGCGAACACTGAAGCTTTCTTT.

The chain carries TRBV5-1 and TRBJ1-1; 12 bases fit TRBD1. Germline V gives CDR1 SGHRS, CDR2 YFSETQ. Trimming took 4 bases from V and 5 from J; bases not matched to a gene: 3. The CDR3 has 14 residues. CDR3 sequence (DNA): TGCGCCAGCAGCACGGGACAGGGGGCAACTGAAGCTTTCTTT. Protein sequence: CASSTGQGATEAFF.

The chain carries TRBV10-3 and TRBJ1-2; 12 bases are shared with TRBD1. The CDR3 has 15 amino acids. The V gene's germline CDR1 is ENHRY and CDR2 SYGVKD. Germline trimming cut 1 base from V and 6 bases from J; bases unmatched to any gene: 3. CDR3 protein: CAISELGDRGHGYTF. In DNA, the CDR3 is TGTGCCATCAGTGAGTTAGGGGACAGGGGGCATGGCTACACCTTC.